Listed here are 9 T cell receptor beta chains from one sample, sequenced in a study of T cells after posttransplantation cyclophosphamide. The assay was immunoSEQ multiplex PCR, and TCRdb's table has in-frame clones only and misses some. The table records 25,000 to 35,000 clones, around 90% of them present only once. Sequencing was performed on PBMCs. Every receptor here comes from a middle-aged woman with a blood cancer, CMV-positive, and with a related stem cell donor.

The chain links TRBV6-5 to TRBJ1-5; 11 positions agree with TRBD1. The CDR3 length is 15 residues. The V and J ends lost 6 bases and 6 bases, in that order; junction bases with no gene match: 7. Germline lookup yields CDR1 MNHEY and CDR2 SVGAGI. CDR3 protein: CASSRTGGLGQPQHF. Written as DNA, the CDR3 is TGTGCCAGCAGCAGGACAGGGGGCTTGGGTCAGCCCCAGCATTTT.

The J gene is TRBJ2-7, the V gene TRBV19; D perhaps matches TRBD1 (5 bases). CDR1 is LNHDA and CDR2 is SQIVND in the germline V gene (reference sequence). Trimming removed 4 bases at V and 1 base at J, with 8 bases between. The CDR3 consists of 13 residues. The CDR3 reads CASSNQGSYEQYF. CDR3 nucleotides: TGTGCCAGTAGTAACCAGGGATCCTACGAGCAGTACTTC.

In this sample, this clone turned up once. The chain carries TRBV27 and TRBJ1-1; no reliable D call. CDR1 MNHEY and CDR2 SMNVEV come from the germline V gene (reference sequence). V lost 6 bases and J lost 0, with 17 bases in between. The CDR3 runs 16 residues. DNA for the CDR3: TGTGCCAGCAGCGGGCCATCCCCGGGGATGAACACTGAAGCTTTCTTT. Its translation: CASSGPSPGMNTEAFF.

This sequence joins TRBV27 and TRBJ2-2, with 7 nucleotides matching TRBD2. J gave up 6 bases and V 7 bases, and 8 bases lay outside the gene matches. CDR3 length: 14 amino acids. Germline V lookup: CDR1 MNHEY, CDR2 SMNVEV (reference sequence). The CDR3 sequence: CASTLLGGAGELFF. Here the CDR3 DNA reads TGTGCCAGCACTCTTCTGGGGGGGGCCGGGGAGCTGTTTTTT.

V gene TRBV7-2 combines with J gene TRBJ1-6; 8 nucleotides align to TRBD1. Germline V gene data show CDR1 as SGHTA and CDR2 as FQGNSA. This CDR3 is 15 amino acids long. The junction had 7 bases not matched to a gene; V was cut back by 5 bases and J by 7 bases. CDR3 protein: CASSRRTGKNSPLHF. As DNA, the CDR3 is TGTGCCAGCAGCCGACGGACAGGGAAGAATTCACCCCTCCACTTT.

The V gene is TRBV4-3, the J gene TRBJ1-1; D is perhaps TRBD1 (6 bases). From germline, CDR1 is LGHNA and CDR2 YSLEER. CDR3 length: 17 amino acids. Trimming pared 1 base from V and 1 base from J, leaving 16 bases between. The CDR3 DNA is TGCGCCAGCAGCCAAGGATTACAGGGAGGGAGGAACACTGAAGCTTTCTTT. This encodes CASSQGLQGGRNTEAFF.

The CDR3 protein is CASTAGRFGYTF. CDR3 nucleotides: TGTGCCAGCACGGCGGGTCGCTTTGGCTACACCTTC. The chain employs TRBV6-5 and TRBJ1-2, with no clear D. Germline-derived CDR1 and CDR2 are MNHEY and SVGAGI. This CDR3 spans 12 amino acids. Deletions cut 7 bases from V and 7 bases from J, with 13 bases between.

The chain has TRBV7-7 and TRBJ2-2; 9 positions agree with TRBD2. V gave up 4 bases and J gave up 3 bases; unmatched junction bases: 12. The CDR3 is 18 residues long. Germline V CDR1 and CDR2: SSHAT, FNYEAQ (reference sequence). Here the CDR3 reads CASSSRLSGGTDTGELFF. CDR3 sequence (DNA): TGTGCCAGCAGCTCCCGACTCAGCGGGGGGACTGACACCGGGGAGCTGTTTTTT.

The chain recombines TRBV6-1 with TRBJ2-5, with D possibly TRBD1 on 6 matching bases. The CDR3 length is 15 residues. Between the trimmed V and J ends, which lost 5 bases and 2 bases, there was a span of 15 bases. Germline V gene sequence: CDR1 MNHNS, CDR2 SASEGT. In DNA form, the CDR3 reads TGTGCCAGCAGTCCTTCGACAGGTTTGCAAGAGACCCAGTACTTC. Translation: CASSPSTGLQETQYF.